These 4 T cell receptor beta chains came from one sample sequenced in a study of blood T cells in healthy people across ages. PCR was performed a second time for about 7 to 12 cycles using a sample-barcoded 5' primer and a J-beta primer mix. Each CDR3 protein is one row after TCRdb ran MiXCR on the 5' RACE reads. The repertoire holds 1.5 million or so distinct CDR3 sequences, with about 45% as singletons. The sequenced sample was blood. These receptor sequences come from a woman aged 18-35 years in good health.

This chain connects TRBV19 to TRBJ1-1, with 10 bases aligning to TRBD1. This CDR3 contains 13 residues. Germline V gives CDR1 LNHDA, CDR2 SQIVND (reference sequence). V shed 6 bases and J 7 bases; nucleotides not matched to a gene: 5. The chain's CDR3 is CASSRQGAGEAFF. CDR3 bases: TGTGCCAGTAGCCGACAGGGGGCTGGTGAAGCTTTCTTT.

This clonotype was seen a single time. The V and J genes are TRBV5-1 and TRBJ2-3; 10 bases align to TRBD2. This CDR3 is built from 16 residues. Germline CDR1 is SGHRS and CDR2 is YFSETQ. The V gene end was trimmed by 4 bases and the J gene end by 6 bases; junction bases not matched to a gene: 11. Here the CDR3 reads CASSPSGSGRSDTQYF. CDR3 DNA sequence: TGCGCCAGCAGCCCGAGCGGTAGCGGGAGGTCCGATACGCAGTATTTT.

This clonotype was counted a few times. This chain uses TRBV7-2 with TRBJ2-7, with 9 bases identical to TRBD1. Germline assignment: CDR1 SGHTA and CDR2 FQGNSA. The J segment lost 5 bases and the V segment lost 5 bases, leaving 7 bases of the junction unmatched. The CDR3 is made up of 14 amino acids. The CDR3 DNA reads TGTGCCAGCAGCGCCAGGGACAGGGTCCACGAGCAGTACTTC. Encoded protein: CASSARDRVHEQYF.

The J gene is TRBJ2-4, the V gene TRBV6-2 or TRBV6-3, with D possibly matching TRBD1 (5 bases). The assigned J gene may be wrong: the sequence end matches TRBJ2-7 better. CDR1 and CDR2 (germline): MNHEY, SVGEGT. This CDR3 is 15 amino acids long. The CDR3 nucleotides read TGTGCCAGCAGTTACCTTATTGACAGATCTTACGAGCAGTACTTC. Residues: CASSYLIDRSYEQYF.